These T cell receptor beta chains were read from a single sample in a study of OX40 agonist ivuxolimab in advanced cancers. Assay used: immunoSEQ multiplex PCR; TCRdb lists only in-frame clones, some missing. Among over 80,000 clones, about nine tenths were seen once, and the ten largest hold more than 0.25%. The sequences come from CD4+ or CD8+ T cells sorted from blood, collected in a trial of the OX40 agonist ivuxolimab. Receptor source: an adult with an advanced solid tumor such as melanoma, head and neck, liver or kidney cancer. Each CDR3 is given with its conserved first and last residue. The D gene is left open where the match is weak. The size entry is marked missing in some rows and otherwise reads once, few, many or a size class.

J gene	V gene	CDR3 length	D gene	clone size	CDR3 protein	CDR3 DNA
TRBJ2-6	TRBV5-6	15	.	.	CASSLIHSGANVLTF	TGTGCCAGCAGCTTGATTCACTCTGGGGCCAACGTCCTGACTTTC
TRBJ2-2	TRBV7-3	14	.	.	CASSRSVSPGELFF	TGTGCCAGCAGCCGTTCCGTCTCCCCCGGGGAGCTGTTTTTT
TRBJ2-2	TRBV19	15	TRBD1	.	CASSRQGADTGELFF	TGTGCCAGTAGTAGACAGGGGGCGGACACCGGGGAGCTGTTTTTT
TRBJ2-7	TRBV29-1	13	TRBD1	.	CSVARDRGQEQYF	TGCAGCGTTGCTCGGGACAGGGGGCAGGAGCAGTACTTC
TRBJ1-4	TRBV23-1	17	.	.	CASTPREGLTTNEKLFF	TGCGCCAGCACCCCCCGGGAAGGGCTCACAACTAATGAAAAACTGTTTTTT
TRBJ1-4	TRBV5-1	14	.	.	CASSWMGYNEKLFF	TGCGCCAGCAGCTGGATGGGGTATAATGAAAAACTGTTTTTT
TRBJ2-3	TRBV7-2	15	TRBD2	.	CASSLALAGADTQYF	TGTGCCAGCAGCTTAGCGCTAGCGGGAGCAGATACGCAGTATTTT
TRBJ1-2	TRBV28	14	.	.	CASSPDPNLYGYTF	TGTGCCAGCAGCCCGGACCCGAATCTCTATGGCTACACCTTC
TRBJ1-4	TRBV6-1	13	.	.	CASSERETEKLFF	TGTGCCAGCAGTGAACGGGAGACCGAAAAACTGTTTTTT
TRBJ2-3	TRBV7-2	14	.	.	CASSLDRSTDTQYF	TGTGCCAGCAGCTTAGACAGGTCCACAGATACGCAGTATTTT
TRBJ2-7	TRBV7-9	15	.	.	CASSLTLGGSDEQYF	TGTGCCAGCAGCTTAACGTTGGGGGGCTCAGACGAGCAGTACTTC
TRBJ1-5	TRBV19	11	.	.	CATGSEQPQHF	TGTGCCACCGGCAGCGAGCAGCCCCAGCATTTT
TRBJ2-1	TRBV5-1	15	TRBD2	.	CASRETSDPYNEQFF	TGCGCCAGCAGAGAAACTAGCGACCCATACAATGAGCAGTTCTTC
TRBJ2-1	TRBV7-2	14	.	.	CASSPRTEYNEQFF	TGTGCCAGCAGCCCACGGACGGAGTACAATGAGCAGTTCTTC
TRBJ2-1	TRBV2	14	TRBD2	few	CASSVAGGPNEQFF	TGTGCCAGCAGCGTAGCGGGAGGGCCCAATGAGCAGTTCTTC
TRBJ2-2	TRBV15	14	.	.	CATSHLSVTGELFF	TGTGCCACCAGCCACCTAAGCGTCACCGGGGAGCTGTTTTTT
TRBJ2-7	TRBV9	13	TRBD2	once	CASSVSGGGEQYF	TGTGCCAGCAGCGTCAGCGGGGGTGGGGAGCAGTACTTC
TRBJ2-3	TRBV11-2	14	.	.	CASSLESRADTQYF	TGTGCCAGCAGCTTAGAAAGCAGGGCAGATACGCAGTATTTT
TRBJ2-1	TRBV2	15	TRBD2	.	CASRGLAGVDNEQFF	TGTGCCAGCAGGGGACTAGCGGGAGTGGACAATGAGCAGTTCTTC
TRBJ2-1	TRBV7-9	16	.	once	CASSLGFVAVTNEQFF	TGTGCCAGCAGCTTAGGATTTGTAGCGGTCACCAATGAGCAGTTCTTC
TRBJ2-1	TRBV18	15	.	.	CASSPWGRQFNEQFF	TGTGCCAGCTCACCATGGGGGCGACAGTTCAATGAGCAGTTCTTC
TRBJ2-5	TRBV2	14	.	.	CASSPNAGPGTQYF	TGTGCCAGCAGCCCGAACGCAGGGCCTGGTACCCAGTACTTC
TRBJ2-7	TRBV15	15	TRBD1	.	CATSRGGQQIYEQYF	TGTGCCACCAGCCGTGGGGGACAGCAAATCTACGAGCAGTACTTC
TRBJ2-1	TRBV4-3	17	TRBD2	.	CASSKGLAGALGNEQFF	TGCGCCAGCAGCAAGGGACTAGCGGGAGCTCTGGGCAATGAGCAGTTCTTC
TRBJ1-1	TRBV28	15	TRBD1	.	CASSRPGQGLGEEGF	TGTGCCAGCAGCCGGCCGGGACAGGGCTTAGGGGAGGAGGGCTTT
TRBJ2-1	TRBV11-2	14	.	.	CASSLDLNYNEQFF	TGTGCCAGCAGCTTAGATCTAAACTACAATGAGCAGTTCTTC
TRBJ2-7	TRBV7-8	16	.	.	CASSKGEVEGQHEQYF	TGTGCCAGCAGCAAGGGGGAGGTTGAGGGCCAGCACGAGCAGTACTTC
TRBJ2-1	TRBV7-2	15	.	.	CASSSLGRGYNEQFF	TGTGCCAGCAGCTCCCTTGGAAGGGGTTACAATGAGCAGTTCTTC
TRBJ2-5	TRBV5-1	13	TRBD1	.	CASRAGTEETQYF	TGCGCCAGCAGGGCCGGGACAGAAGAGACCCAGTACTTC
TRBJ2-7	TRBV6-5	13	.	.	CASTTGFTYEQYF	TGTGCCAGCACCACGGGATTTACCTACGAGCAGTACTTC
TRBJ2-1	TRBV28	15	TRBD2	.	CASSLVAGSYNEQFF	TGTGCCAGCAGTTTAGTAGCGGGATCCTACAATGAGCAGTTCTTC
TRBJ2-7	TRBV4-3	14	.	.	CASSQAAGIYEQYF	TGCGCCAGCAGCCAAGCCGCAGGCATCTACGAGCAGTACTTC
TRBJ1-2	TRBV7-2	14	.	.	CASSLRQTTYGYTF	TGTGCCAGCAGCTTAAGGCAGACCACCTATGGCTACACCTTC
TRBJ2-3	TRBV6-4	13	.	.	CASSPGGGATQYF	TGTGCCAGCAGTCCCGGTGGAGGGGCAACGCAGTATTTT
TRBJ2-7	TRBV11-2	12	.	.	CASSFELGEQYF	TGTGCCAGCAGCTTCGAACTGGGCGAGCAGTACTTC
TRBJ2-3	TRBV27	16	.	.	CASSPRLLGFTDTQYF	TGTGCCAGCAGTCCCAGGCTATTAGGGTTCACAGATACGCAGTATTTT
TRBJ2-5	TRBV19	20	TRBD2	.	CASSVSGSGRARVEQETQYF	TGTGCCAGTAGTGTCTCCGGTAGCGGGAGGGCCCGAGTGGAACAAGAGACCCAGTACTTC
TRBJ2-1	TRBV5-1	15	TRBD2	.	CASSFRRERYNEQFF	TGCGCCAGCAGCTTTCGGCGGGAGCGTTACAATGAGCAGTTCTTC
TRBJ2-1	TRBV5-4	15	TRBD2	once	CASSLAGRAQNEQFF	TGTGCCAGCAGCTTGGCCGGGAGGGCCCAAAATGAGCAGTTCTTC